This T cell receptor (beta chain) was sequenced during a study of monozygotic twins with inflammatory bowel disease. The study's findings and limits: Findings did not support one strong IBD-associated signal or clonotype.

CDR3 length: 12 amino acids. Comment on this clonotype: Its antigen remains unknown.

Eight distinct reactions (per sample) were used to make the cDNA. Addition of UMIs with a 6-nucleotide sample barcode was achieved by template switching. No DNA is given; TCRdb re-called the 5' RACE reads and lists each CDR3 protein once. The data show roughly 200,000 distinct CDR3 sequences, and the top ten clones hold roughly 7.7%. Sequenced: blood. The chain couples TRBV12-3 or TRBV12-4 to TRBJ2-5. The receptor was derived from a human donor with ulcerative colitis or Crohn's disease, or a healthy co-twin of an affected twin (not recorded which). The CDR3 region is CASCVDWQTQYF.